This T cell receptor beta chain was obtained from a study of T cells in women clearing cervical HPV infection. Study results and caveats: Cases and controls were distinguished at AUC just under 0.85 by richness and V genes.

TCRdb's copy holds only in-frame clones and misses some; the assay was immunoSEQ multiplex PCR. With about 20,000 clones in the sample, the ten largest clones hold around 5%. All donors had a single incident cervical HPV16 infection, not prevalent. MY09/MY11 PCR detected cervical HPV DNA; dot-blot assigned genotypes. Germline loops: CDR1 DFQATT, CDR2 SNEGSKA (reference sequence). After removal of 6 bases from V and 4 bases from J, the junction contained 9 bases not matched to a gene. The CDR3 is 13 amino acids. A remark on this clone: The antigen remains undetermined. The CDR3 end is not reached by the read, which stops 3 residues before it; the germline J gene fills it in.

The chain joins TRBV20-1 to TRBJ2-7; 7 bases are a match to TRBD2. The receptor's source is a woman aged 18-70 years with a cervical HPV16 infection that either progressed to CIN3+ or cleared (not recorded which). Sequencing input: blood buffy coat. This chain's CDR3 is CSATSGEGYEQYF. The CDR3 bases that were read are TGCAGTGCCACCTCGGGGGAGGGTTACGAG.